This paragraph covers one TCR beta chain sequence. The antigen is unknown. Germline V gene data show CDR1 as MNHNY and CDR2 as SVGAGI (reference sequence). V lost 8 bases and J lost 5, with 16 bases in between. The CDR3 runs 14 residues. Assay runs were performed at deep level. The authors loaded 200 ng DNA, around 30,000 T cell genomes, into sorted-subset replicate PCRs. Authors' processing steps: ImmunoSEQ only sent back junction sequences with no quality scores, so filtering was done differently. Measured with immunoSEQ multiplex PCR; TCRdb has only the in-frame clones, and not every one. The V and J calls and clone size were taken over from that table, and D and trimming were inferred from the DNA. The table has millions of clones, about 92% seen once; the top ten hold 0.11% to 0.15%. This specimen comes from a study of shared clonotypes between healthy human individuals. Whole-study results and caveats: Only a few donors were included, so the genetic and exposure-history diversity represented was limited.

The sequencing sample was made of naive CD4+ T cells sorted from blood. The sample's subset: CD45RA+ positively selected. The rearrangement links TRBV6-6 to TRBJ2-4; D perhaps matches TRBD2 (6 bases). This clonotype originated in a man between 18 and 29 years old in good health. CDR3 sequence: CASLPGLGQNIQYF. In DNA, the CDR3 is TGTGCCAGCTTACCGGGACTTGGACAAAACATTCAGTACTTC.